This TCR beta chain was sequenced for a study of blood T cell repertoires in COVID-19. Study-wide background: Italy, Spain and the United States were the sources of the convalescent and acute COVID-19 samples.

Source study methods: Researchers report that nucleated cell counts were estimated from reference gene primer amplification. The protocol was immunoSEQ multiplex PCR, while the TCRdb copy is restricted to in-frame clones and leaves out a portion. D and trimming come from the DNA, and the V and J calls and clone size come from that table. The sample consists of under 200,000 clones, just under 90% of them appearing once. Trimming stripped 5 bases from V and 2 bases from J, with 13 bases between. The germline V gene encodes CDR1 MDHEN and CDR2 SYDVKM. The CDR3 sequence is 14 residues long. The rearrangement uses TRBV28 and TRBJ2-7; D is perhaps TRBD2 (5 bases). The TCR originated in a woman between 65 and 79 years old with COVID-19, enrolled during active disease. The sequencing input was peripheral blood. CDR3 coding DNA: TGTGCCAGCAGTGGACTTCTTTTAACCTACGAGCAGTACTTC. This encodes CASSGLLLTYEQYF.